Here is one TCR beta chain with its context. Its antigen remains unidentified. The data stem from a study of identical twins. Study-level points and caveats: The more abundant beta clonotypes in cord blood had fewer insertions, and memory repertoires did not show this. Those out-of-frame alpha sequences shared by twins showed an excess of low generation probability.

A universal primer site arose from template switching, and cDNA bore unique molecular identifiers. TCRdb analysed the 5' RACE reads with MiXCR anew, one entry per CDR3 protein. The table records about 480,000 distinct CDR3 sequences, 14% of them present only once. The CDR3 has 16 residues. In germline, CDR1 is LGHDT, CDR2 YNNKEL (reference sequence). V was cut by 4 bases and J by 5 bases, with 18 bases left in between. The sample was also linked to a second study, of yellow fever vaccine responses in identical twins.

The sample comprised CD4+ T cells sorted from blood. The receptor was derived from a woman between 18 and 29 years old in good health. The chain recombines TRBV3-1 with TRBJ2-1, with no clear D. DNA of the CDR3: TGTGCCAGCAGCCGGCTTAAATTATCTGACAACAATGAGCAGTTCTTC. Translated, it gives CASSRLKLSDNNEQFF.